This T cell receptor (beta chain) was documented in a study of blood T cell repertoires in COVID-19. The wider study: Whether acute or convalescent, the COVID-19 samples came from the United States, Italy and Spain.

In germline, CDR1 is SGHRS, CDR2 YFSETQ. The CDR3 has 14 amino acids. Trimming pared 0 bases from V and 5 bases from J, leaving 11 bases between. As handled by the study authors: Amplifying reference gene primers gave estimates of nucleated cell counts. Profiling relied on immunoSEQ multiplex PCR, and the TCRdb table lists in-frame clones only, not all of them. Clone size and V and J calls were adopted from that table, with D and trimming inferred from the DNA. The sample consists of around 240,000 clones, around 83% of them appearing once. The specimen sequenced was peripheral blood. This sequence originates from a woman aged 50 to 60 with acute or convalescent COVID-19. The gene calls are TRBV5-1 and TRBJ1-2; no definite D call. This CDR3 reads CASSLDIGAYGYTF. In nucleotides, the CDR3 is TGCGCCAGCAGCTTGGACATAGGAGCATATGGCTACACCTTC.